This T cell receptor (beta chain) comes out of a study of cytomegalovirus exposure and HLA in healthy donors. Study findings and constraints: Donors were assumed by presence/absence analyses to have roughly uniform sequencing depth. Some TCR beta chains (roughly 160 of them) were listed as cytomegalovirus-associated.

60 Vbeta and 13 Jbeta primers were used in PCR. Only in-frame clones appear in the TCRdb table, and some are missing; sequencing was by immunoSEQ multiplex PCR. The data hold about 140,000 clones, with about 87% observed a single time. V was pared by 3 bases and J by 5 bases, with 13 bases between. The CDR3 loop spans 14 amino acids. From germline, CDR1 is SEHNR and CDR2 FQNEAQ (reference sequence). About this clone itself: Its antigen is undetermined.

Sequencing was carried out using PBMCs. The chain employs TRBV7-9 and TRBJ1-2; D ambiguous. This sequence was found in a woman aged 25 to 39 in good health and CMV-seronegative. The CDR3 spells CASSLVQKSYGYTF. The CDR3 DNA reads TGTGCCAGCAGCTTGGTACAGAAGTCTTATGGCTACACCTTC. Full variable domain (remainder filled in from reference TRBV7-9 and TRBJ1-2): DTGVSQNPRHKITKRGQNVTFRCDPISEHNRLYWYRQTLGQGPEFLTYFQNEAQLEKSRLLSDRFSAERPKGSFSTLEIQRTEQGDSAMYLCASSLVQKSYGYTFGSGTRLTVV.